This T cell receptor (beta chain) was recorded in a study of T cell responses to AZD1222 COVID-19 vaccine. Study information: Second doses that came at about 4 or about 12 weeks were put together.

Study results and limitations: Just 5 to 7 AZD1222 recipients tested seropositive at baseline.

Libraries were prepared by immunoSEQ multiplex PCR; TCRdb keeps only in-frame clonotypes and omits some of them. The sample includes roughly 120,000 clones, roughly 88% seen only once; the top ten take over 15%. The table lists this clone with a count of one. Its antigen is undetermined. J gave up 2 bases and V 0 bases, and 4 bases lay outside the gene matches. Looked up from germline, CDR1 is SGHKS and CDR2 is YYEKEE (reference sequence). The CDR3 has 16 amino acids. The material was peripheral blood, obtained on day 0 of AZD1222 vaccination. This sequence joins TRBV5-5 and TRBJ1-4, with 7 bases lining up with TRBD1. The sequence derives from an adult in good health. The CDR3 protein is CASSLGDSRTNEKLFF. DNA of the CDR3: TGTGCCAGCAGCTTGGGGGACAGTAGGACTAATGAAAAACTGTTTTTT.